Below are 10 T cell receptor beta chains sequenced from a single sample in a study of blood T cell repertoires in COVID-19. Here immunoSEQ multiplex PCR was the method, and the copy in TCRdb shows in-frame clones only, minus some. This sample yields about 200,000 clones, of which about 86% are seen a single time; 3.5% to 4% belongs to the top ten. Sequencing used PBMCs or T cells enriched from blood (not recorded which). The receptors originated from a middle-aged woman with acute COVID-19.

This rearrangement joins TRBV18 to TRBJ1-1, with 7 positions matching TRBD1. The CDR3 contains 13 residues. J gave up 7 bases and V 5 bases, and 7 bases lay outside the gene matches. Germline assignment: CDR1 KGHSH and CDR2 LQKENI. CDR3 sequence (DNA): TGTGCCAGCTCAGGGACAGTTCAGAATGAAGCTTTCTTT. The encoded protein is CASSGTVQNEAFF.

The J gene is TRBJ2-3, the V gene TRBV10-3; 10 positions agree with TRBD2. The germline gives CDR1 ENHRY, CDR2 SYGVKD. After removal of 9 bases from V and 5 bases from J, the junction contained 2 bases not matched to a gene. This CDR3 contains 12 residues. CDR3 sequence (DNA): TGTGCCATGGCTAGCGGGAGAGATACGCAGTATTTT. Amino acids: CAMASGRDTQYF.

The chain uses TRBV20-1 and TRBJ2-1, with TRBD2 matching 9 bases. After removal of 3 bases from V and 7 bases from J, the junction contained 13 bases not matched to a gene. Germline V gives CDR1 DFQATT, CDR2 SNEGSKA (reference sequence). The CDR3 sequence is 16 residues long. For the CDR3, the DNA is TGCAGTGCTAGTCCCCGGGCGGGAGGGCCGGGAAATGAGCAGTTCTTC. It codes for CSASPRAGGPGNEQFF.

This CDR3 reads CASSSGGQGNQPQHF. In DNA, the CDR3 is TGTGCCAGCAGTAGCGGGGGGCAGGGCAATCAGCCCCAGCATTTT. The chain joins TRBV6-5 to TRBJ1-5; D might be TRBD1 (6 bases). The CDR3 runs to 15 residues. Trimming took off 5 bases at V and 2 bases at J, with 13 bases between the two ends. Germline V gives CDR1 MNHEY, CDR2 SVGAGI.

This chain joins TRBV15 and TRBJ2-3; maybe TRBD1 (5 bases). Germline values: CDR1 LNHNV, CDR2 YYDKDF (reference sequence). The CDR3 has 14 amino acids. Deletions cut 0 bases from V and 1 base from J, with 5 bases between. CDR3 loop: CATSRDRGTDTQYF. In DNA, the CDR3 is TGTGCCACCAGCAGAGACAGGGGCACAGATACGCAGTATTTT.

V usage is TRBV5-1 and J usage is TRBJ1-2; D may be TRBD1 (5 bases). The germline gives CDR1 SGHRS, CDR2 YFSETQ. Trimming took 0 bases from V and 8 from J, leaving 14 bases between them. The CDR3 length is 14 residues. CDR3 DNA sequence: TGCGCCAGCAGCTTGGAGGGCGGGGCGCGGGGCTACACCTTC. The encoded protein is CASSLEGGARGYTF.

V usage is TRBV7-6 and J usage is TRBJ2-6, with unresolved D. The V and J ends lost 1 base and 0 bases respectively, with 4 bases between them. Germline values: CDR1 SGHVS, CDR2 FNYEAQ. This CDR3 is built from 15 residues. CDR3 amino acids: CASSLGASGANVLTF. The CDR3 DNA reads as TGTGCCAGCAGCTTAGGAGCCTCTGGGGCCAACGTCCTGACTTTC.

The chain combines TRBV4-2 with TRBJ2-7; D might be TRBD2 (5 bases). The CDR3 consists of 14 residues. Germline assignment: CDR1 LGHNA and CDR2 YNFKEQ. With 0 bases removed from V and 3 bases from J, the gap between germline ends came to 9 bases. This chain's CDR3 is CASSQDVGSYEQYF. CDR3 in DNA: TGTGCCAGCAGCCAAGATGTAGGGAGCTACGAGCAGTACTTC.

This sequence joins TRBV15 and TRBJ2-1; 15 bases map to TRBD2. Unmatched junction bases numbered 11, after V lost 4 bases and J lost 10 bases. The germline V gene encodes CDR1 LNHNV and CDR2 YYDKDF (reference sequence). The CDR3 loop spans 17 amino acids. CDR3 sequence (DNA): TGTGCCACCAGCATATCTAGGACTAGCGGGAGGGCTTGGGAGCAGTTCTTC. Protein: CATSISRTSGRAWEQFF. Full variable domain (rest looked up from reference TRBV15 and TRBJ2-1): DAMVIQNPRYQVTQFGKPVTLSCSQTLNHNVMYWYQQKSSQAPKLLFHYYDKDFNNEADTPDNFQSRRPNTSFCFLDIRSPGLGDTAMYLCATSISRTSGRAWEQFFGPGTRLTVL.

The rearrangement links TRBV9 to TRBJ1-6; D possibly corresponds to TRBD1 (6 bases). This CDR3 has 16 residues. CDR1 and CDR2 from the germline V gene are SGDLS and YYNGEE. V lost 2 bases and J lost 5, with 14 bases in between. This CDR3 reads CASSVGASRDNSPLHF. DNA of the CDR3: TGTGCCAGCAGCGTGGGGGCCTCCCGGGATAATTCACCCCTCCACTTT.